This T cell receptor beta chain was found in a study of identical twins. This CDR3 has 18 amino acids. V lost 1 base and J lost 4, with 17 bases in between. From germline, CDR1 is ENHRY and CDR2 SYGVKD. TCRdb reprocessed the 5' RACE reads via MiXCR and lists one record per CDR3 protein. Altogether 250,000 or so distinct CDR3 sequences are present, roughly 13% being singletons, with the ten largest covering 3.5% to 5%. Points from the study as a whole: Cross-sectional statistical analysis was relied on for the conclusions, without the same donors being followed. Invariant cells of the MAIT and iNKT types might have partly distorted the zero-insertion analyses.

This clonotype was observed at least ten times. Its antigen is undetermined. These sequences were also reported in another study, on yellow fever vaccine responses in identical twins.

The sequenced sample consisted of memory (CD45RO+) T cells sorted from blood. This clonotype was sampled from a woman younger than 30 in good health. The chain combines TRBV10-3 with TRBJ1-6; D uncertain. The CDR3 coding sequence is TGTGCCATCAGTGAGTATTTCTTCGTGGCCGAGTATAATTCACCCCTCCACTTT. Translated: CAISEYFFVAEYNSPLHF.